The source of this TCR beta chain is a study of cytomegalovirus exposure and HLA in healthy donors. Study at large: Earlier results showed approximately 110 million unique TCR beta sequences derived from roughly 200 million T cells.

Worth noting for this clone: The target antigen is unknown.

The PCR had 60 Vbeta and 13 Jbeta primers. Using immunoSEQ multiplex PCR, the repertoire was profiled, and TCRdb retains in-frame clones only, with some absent. The sample lists around 120,000 clones; 70% to 85% were seen once. Whole-study results and caveats: Among TCR beta chains, those listed as cytomegalovirus-associated numbered around 160.

The V and J ends lost 4 bases and 1 base, in that order; junction bases with no gene match: 15. CDR3 length: 18 amino acids. Germline V gives CDR1 SGHRS, CDR2 YFSETQ. The chain links TRBV5-1 to TRBJ1-2; 8 positions match TRBD1. This TCR was recovered from a man in his fifties in good health and CMV-seronegative. The sequencing input was PBMCs. CDR3 residues: CASSLRAGRQGINYGYTF. Here the CDR3 DNA reads TGCGCCAGCAGCCTCCGGGCCGGGCGACAGGGGATTAACTATGGCTACACCTTC.